One and the same sample provided the 10 T cell receptor beta chains below, sequenced in a study of shared clonotypes between healthy human individuals. The repertoire was sequenced with immunoSEQ multiplex PCR; TCRdb's copy has only in-frame clones and lacks some. The data show 950,000 to 1,300,000 clones, 60% to 80% seen once. Specimen: memory CD4+ T cells sorted from blood. Documented subset: CD45RA-negative fraction. These receptors all stem from a man younger than 35 in good health.

The rearrangement joins TRBV29-1 to TRBJ2-7; a possible D gene is TRBD2 (5 bases). The CDR3 runs to 14 residues. In germline, CDR1 is SQVTM, CDR2 ANQGSEA. V was cut by 6 bases and J by 3 bases, with 18 bases left in between. The CDR3, as DNA: TGCAGCGTGGCCACTAGTCCGGATATCTACGAGCAGTACTTC. Translated, it gives CSVATSPDIYEQYF.

The chain has TRBV6-6 and TRBJ1-6; D is perhaps TRBD1 (5 bases). Trimming cost V 6 bases and J 6 bases, with 12 bases left between them. The germline V gene has CDR1 MNHNY and CDR2 SVGAGI (reference sequence). CDR3 length: 14 amino acids. The CDR3 sequence is CASRSDSFNSPLHF. The CDR3 coding sequence is TGTGCCAGCAGATCTGACAGTTTTAATTCACCCCTCCACTTT.

The J gene is TRBJ2-2, the V gene TRBV30; 13 bases match TRBD2. Germline V gene sequence: CDR1 GTSNPN, CDR2 SVGIG (reference sequence). The V segment lost 4 bases and the J segment 4 bases; nucleotides outside the gene matches: 6. The CDR3 length is 16 residues. The CDR3 region has the DNA TGTGCCTGGAAATGGAGGACTAGCGGGAGCACCGGGGAGCTGTTTTTT. Translating gives CAWKWRTSGSTGELFF. Variable domain in full (rest from reference TRBV30 and TRBJ2-2): SQTIHQWPATLVQPVGSPLSLECTVEGTSNPNLYWYRQAAGRGLQLLFYSVGIGQISSEVPQNLSASRPQDRQFILSSKKLLLSDSGFYLCAWKWRTSGSTGELFFGEGSRLTVL.

In nucleotides, the CDR3 is TGTGCCAGCAGTTACACAGGACGAGACAATCAGCCCCAGCATTTT. As protein: CASSYTGRDNQPQHF. This chain links TRBV27 with TRBJ1-5, with D perhaps matching TRBD1 (5 bases). The ends were cut back, 4 bases at V and 3 bases at J, with 13 bases in the middle. Germline loops: CDR1 MNHEY, CDR2 SMNVEV (reference sequence). This CDR3 region has 15 residues.

The genes are TRBV7-2 and TRBJ1-1; 7 bases fit TRBD1. V was pared by 5 bases and J by 5 bases, with 8 bases of the junction left unmatched. Germline-derived CDR1 and CDR2 are SGHTA and FQGNSA. This CDR3 is built from 14 residues. CDR3 amino acids: CASSATGVETEAFF. The CDR3 DNA reads TGTGCCAGCAGCGCAACAGGGGTTGAAACTGAAGCTTTCTTT.

This clone was detected only a few times. The chain joins TRBV9 to TRBJ1-5; D is undetermined. Trimming stripped 5 bases from V and 4 bases from J, with 1 base between. The germline gives CDR1 SGDLS, CDR2 YYNGEE. CDR3 length: 10 residues. DNA of the CDR3: TGTGCCAGCAGTAATCAGCCCCAGCATTTT. This sequence encodes CASSNQPQHF.

This chain connects TRBV6-5 to TRBJ1-2; TRBD1 aligns across 8 bases. The CDR3 spans 14 residues. Germline V lookup: CDR1 MNHEY, CDR2 SVGAGI. V gave up 4 bases and J gave up 7 bases; unmatched junction bases: 8. CDR3 in DNA: TGTGCCAGCAGTTTTACAGGGGGGAAAGGTGGCTACACCTTC. Translating it yields CASSFTGGKGGYTF.

The rearrangement joins TRBV6-5 to TRBJ2-7; a weak D match, TRBD1 (6 bases). Per the germline V gene, CDR1 is MNHEY and CDR2 is SVGAGI. V dropped 4 bases and J dropped 7 bases, with 14 bases sitting between them. The CDR3 contains 13 residues. The CDR3 region is CASSSGTPGEQYF. The DNA of the CDR3 is TGTGCCAGCAGTTCCGGGACACCCGGAGAGCAGTACTTC.

This chain connects TRBV19 to TRBJ1-1; a possible D gene is TRBD1 (5 bases). The CDR3 is 16 residues long. Trimming took 7 bases from V and 0 from J, leaving 18 bases between them. Germline CDR1 LNHDA, CDR2 SQIVND (reference sequence). The CDR3 DNA follows: TGTGCCAGTACGGGTCTTGCCCAGGGTTTGAACACTGAAGCTTTCTTT. This translates into CASTGLAQGLNTEAFF.

The chain carries TRBV5-1 and TRBJ1-1, with TRBD1 matching over 11 bases. Germline lookup yields CDR1 SGHRS and CDR2 YFSETQ. Trimming took 8 bases from V and 4 from J; bases not matched to a gene: 7. The CDR3 is made up of 14 amino acids. The CDR3 DNA reads as TGCGCCAGTGGACAGGGGGCGTTAGGCACTGAAGCTTTCTTT. Protein: CASGQGALGTEAFF.